Listed here are 32 T cell receptor beta chains from one sample, sequenced in a study of T cell responses to AZD1222 COVID-19 vaccine. Assay: immunoSEQ multiplex PCR; the TCRdb copy retains only in-frame clones and omits some. The sample holds around 260,000 clones, just over 90% seen once. The material was peripheral blood, obtained on day 0 of AZD1222 vaccination. The receptors shown here come from an adult in good health.

A single count supports this clone. The chain couples TRBV24-1 to TRBJ2-1; TRBD2 is a possible D gene (5 bases). V was trimmed by 4 bases and J by 7 bases, leaving 13 bases between them. Germline V gives CDR1 KGHDR, CDR2 SFDVKD. This CDR3 is 14 amino acids long. CDR3 loop: CATSDWPRGNEQFF. CDR3 in DNA: TGTGCCACCAGTGACTGGCCCCGAGGGAATGAGCAGTTCTTC.

This clone was found a few times. The chain combines TRBV12-3 or TRBV12-4 with TRBJ2-7; D possibly uses TRBD1 or TRBD2 (5 bases each). The CDR3 loop spans 13 amino acids. The germline V and J ends were trimmed by 5 bases and 4 bases, with 12 bases remaining between them. In nucleotides, the CDR3 is TGTGCCAGCAGTCTGGGACCCCATTACGAGCAGTACTTC. Translated, it gives CASSLGPHYEQYF.

The CDR3 DNA sequence: TGTGCCAGTAGTATAAGATTGGGCCGGGCCGATAGCAATCAGCCCCAGCATTTT. It is translated as CASSIRLGRADSNQPQHF. The V call is TRBV19, the J call TRBJ1-5, with D uncertain. The CDR3 is 18 residues long. V gave up 2 bases and J gave up 0 bases, with 17 bases separating them. Germline values: CDR1 LNHDA, CDR2 SQIVND (reference sequence).

CDR3 nucleotides: TGTGCCAGCAGCCTCCAGGGACAGGGTTCCGGGGAGCTGTTTTTT. Amino acid sequence: CASSLQGQGSGELFF. The V and J genes are TRBV3-1 (or the pseudogene TRBV3-2) and TRBJ2-2; 9 nucleotides align to TRBD1. V lost 4 bases, J lost 6 bases, and 6 bases stayed unmatched. CDR3 length: 15 amino acids. Germline V lookup: CDR1 LGHDT, CDR2 YNNKEL (reference sequence).

This clone was picked up one time. The rearrangement uses TRBV2 and TRBJ1-6, with 7 bases that match TRBD1. Germline loops: CDR1 SNHLY, CDR2 FYNNEI. With V trimmed by 6 bases and J by 6 bases, 8 bases remained unmatched. The CDR3 runs 15 residues. The CDR3 bases are TGTGCCAGCAGGGAGGAGGGGGCAATTAATTCACCCCTCCACTTT. Residues: CASREEGAINSPLHF.

This rearrangement joins TRBV28 to TRBJ2-3, with no clear D. V lost 5 bases to trimming and J lost 6 bases, with 6 bases between them. In germline, CDR1 is MDHEN, CDR2 SYDVKM. This CDR3 has 11 residues. This chain's CDR3 is CASSPMDTQYF. In DNA form, the CDR3 reads TGTGCCAGCAGTCCCATGGATACGCAGTATTTT.

The rearrangement joins TRBV2 to TRBJ1-3; D is possibly TRBD1 (6 bases). Trimming cost V 7 bases and J 0 bases, with 13 bases left between them. Germline V lookup: CDR1 SNHLY, CDR2 FYNNEI. The CDR3 consists of 15 residues. CDR3 DNA: TGTGCCAGCACCCAGGGGATCAGCTCTGGAAACACCATATATTTT. Translation: CASTQGISSGNTIYF. The whole variable domain, filled in from reference TRBV2 and TRBJ1-3, reads EPEVTQTPSHQVTQMGQEVILRCVPISNHLYFYWYRQILGQKVEFLVSFYNNEISEKSEIFDDQFSVERPDGSNFTLKIRSTKLEDSAMYFCASTQGISSGNTIYFGEGSWLTVV.

The chain joins TRBV2 to TRBJ2-7; TRBD1 matches at 11 bases. Germline V lookup: CDR1 SNHLY, CDR2 FYNNEI. The J segment lost 4 bases and the V segment lost 5 bases, leaving 4 bases of the junction unmatched. This CDR3 contains 14 residues. The chain's CDR3 is CASSIGDRGYEQYF. The CDR3, as DNA: TGTGCCAGCAGTATAGGGGACAGGGGGTACGAGCAGTACTTC.

This clone was seen just once. This chain links TRBV7-3 with TRBJ2-2; D ambiguous. Germline V gene sequence: CDR1 SGHTA, CDR2 FQGTGA. This CDR3 contains 12 residues. Trimming shortened V by 4 bases and J by 7 bases, and 7 bases separated the two germline ends. CDR3: CASSSGGGELFF. CDR3 DNA: TGTGCCAGCAGCTCGGGTGGCGGGGAGCTGTTTTTT.

This clone was observed a single time. The chain is built from TRBV19 and TRBJ1-1; D gene unclear. V was shortened by 8 bases and J by 5 bases, with 15 bases between the two germline ends. There are 13 residues in the CDR3. Per the germline V gene, CDR1 is LNHDA and CDR2 is SQIVND (reference sequence). CDR3 amino acids: CASSLGKATEAFF. The CDR3 nucleotides read TGTGCCAGTTCCCTGGGGAAAGCAACTGAAGCTTTCTTT.

The chain is built from TRBV7-2 and TRBJ2-1; D is ambiguous. Per the germline V gene, CDR1 is SGHTA and CDR2 is FQGNSA. The ends were cut back, 2 bases at V and 8 bases at J, with 13 bases in the middle. The CDR3 extends over 14 amino acids. The CDR3 bases are TGTGCCAGCAGCTTAAGGAGATTAGCCGATGAGCAGTTCTTC. This translates into CASSLRRLADEQFF. The full variable domain, its missing parts supplied by reference TRBV7-2 and TRBJ2-1, is GAGVSQSPSNKVTEKGKDVELRCDPISGHTALYWYRQSLGQGLEFLIYFQGNSAPDKSGLPSDRFSAERTGGSVSTLTIQRTQQEDSAVYLCASSLRRLADEQFFGPGTRLTVL.

This chain connects TRBV2 to TRBJ1-1; D ambiguous. CDR1 is SNHLY, CDR2 FYNNEI, per germline. Trimming removed 0 bases at V and 1 base at J, with 3 bases between. CDR3 length equals 13 residues. In DNA, the CDR3 is TGTGCCAGCAGTGAAGCGCGGAACACTGAAGCTTTCTTT. Translated: CASSEARNTEAFF.

Comment on this clone: The junction and the germline gene differ at one end; a read error may be behind it. The V call is TRBV5-3, the J call TRBJ1-5, with TRBD1 as a possible D gene (5 bases). TRBV5-3 has ORF status, its function being uncertain. The CDR3 sequence is 10 residues long. The CDR3 nucleotides read TGTGCCAGAAGCGGGGGGACGATGGATTTT. Amino acid sequence: CARSGGTMDF.

This sequence joins TRBV5-1 and TRBJ2-7, with a tentative D call TRBD2 (6 bases). V lost 0 bases and J lost 0, with 10 bases in between. This CDR3 is 15 amino acids long. CDR1 is SGHRS, CDR2 YFSETQ, per germline. The CDR3 coding sequence is TGCGCCAGCAGCTTGGAAGCTAGCGTCTCCTACGAGCAGTACTTC. It specifies CASSLEASVSYEQYF.

The chain uses TRBV4-1 and TRBJ1-2; D is perhaps TRBD1 (5 bases). The V gene lost 2 bases and the J gene lost 1 base, with 17 bases spanning the gap. Germline V gives CDR1 MGHRA, CDR2 YSYEKL. CDR3 length: 17 residues. CDR3 nucleotides: TGCGCCAGCAGCCAAAGGGCTCGAAAGGGGATTAACTATGGCTACACCTTC. Translated: CASSQRARKGINYGYTF.

The chain joins TRBV11-2 to TRBJ1-1, with 7 bases aligning to TRBD1. The CDR3 length is 17 residues. Trimming removed 4 bases from V and 3 bases from J; junction bases left unmatched: 14. CDR1 and CDR2 (germline): SGHAT, FQNNGV. The CDR3 region is CASSSQTGTIFDTEAFF. The CDR3 DNA reads TGTGCCAGCAGCTCCCAGACAGGGACAATATTCGACACTGAAGCTTTCTTT.

V and J are TRBV4-3 and TRBJ2-1; D unresolved. Trimming took off 4 bases at V and 7 bases at J, with 14 bases between the two ends. CDR1 LGHNA and CDR2 YSLEER come from the germline V gene. This CDR3 comprises 14 residues. The chain's CDR3 is CASSLLPDGNEQFF. The CDR3 DNA is TGCGCCAGCAGCCTCCTCCCGGATGGGAATGAGCAGTTCTTC.

V gene TRBV5-1 combines with J gene TRBJ2-7; no firm D call. Trimming cost V 0 bases and J 3 bases, with 10 bases left between them. CDR1 and CDR2 (germline): SGHRS, YFSETQ. The CDR3 is made up of 14 amino acids. CDR3 in DNA: TGCGCCAGCAGCTTGGCCTTAACCGGCTACGAGCAGTACTTC. Translating gives CASSLALTGYEQYF.

The rearrangement joins TRBV6-6 to TRBJ2-6; D tentatively fits TRBD1 or TRBD2 (5 bases each). Germline V gene lookup returns CDR1 MNHNY and CDR2 SVGAGI (reference sequence). The CDR3 contains 19 residues. The V and J ends lost 6 bases and 0 bases respectively, with 21 bases between them. CDR3 nucleotide sequence: TGTGCCAGCAGCCGAAGAAGTGGGACGGCCAACTCTGGGGCCAACGTCCTGACTTTC. Its translation: CASSRRSGTANSGANVLTF.

CDR3 bases: TGTGCCAGCAGCTTGTCCTTCGGACAGCTAGATACGCAGTATTTT. Its protein is CASSLSFGQLDTQYF. The chain uses TRBV5-6 and TRBJ2-3; perhaps TRBD1 as D (6 bases). Looked up from germline, CDR1 is SGHDT and CDR2 is YYEEEE. V dropped 1 base and J dropped 5 bases, with 14 bases sitting between them. The CDR3 sequence is 15 residues long.

The chain has TRBV10-3 and TRBJ1-2, with a weak D call TRBD1 (6 bases). CDR1 ENHRY and CDR2 SYGVKD come from the germline V gene. The CDR3 totals 15 residues. The V gene lost 3 bases and the J gene lost 6 bases, with 17 bases spanning the gap. CDR3 in amino acids: CAISEPTGFGNGYTF. CDR3 nucleotide sequence: TGTGCCATCAGTGAACCTACAGGGTTCGGTAATGGCTACACCTTC.

The J gene is TRBJ2-4, the V gene TRBV24-1; either TRBD1 or TRBD2 may fit D (7 bases each). Trimming took off 8 bases at V and 5 bases at J, with 24 bases between the two ends. The length of the CDR3 is 17 residues. From germline, CDR1 is KGHDR and CDR2 SFDVKD. The CDR3 here is CATTAGLTGRVENIQYF. The CDR3 coding sequence is TGTGCCACCACGGCAGGGTTGACAGGGAGGGTGGAAAACATTCAGTACTTC.

The chain employs TRBV9 and TRBJ2-1, with D maybe TRBD2 (5 bases). Germline lookup yields CDR1 SGDLS and CDR2 YYNGEE. The germline V and J ends were trimmed by 0 bases and 5 bases, with 18 bases remaining between them. The CDR3 consists of 17 residues. CDR3 nucleotide sequence: TGTGCCAGCAGCGTAGCCGGTCTAGCTTTCACCCACAATGAGCAGTTCTTC. Translation gives CASSVAGLAFTHNEQFF.

The table lists this clone with a count of one. This chain uses TRBV19 with TRBJ1-1, with D hard to call. Germline V CDR1 and CDR2: LNHDA, SQIVND (reference sequence). Trimming removed 5 bases at V and 11 bases at J, with 24 bases between. The CDR3 runs 15 residues. CDR3 DNA sequence: TGTGCCAGTAGTTCGGCTGCCGTTGGGTTCTCGGTGGCTTTCTTT. This gives the protein CASSSAAVGFSVAFF.

As regards this clone: Additional DNA sequences in this sample encode the identical CDR3. The chain couples TRBV28 to TRBJ1-2; TRBD1 agrees at 8 bases. V lost 6 bases to trimming and J lost 4 bases; unmatched junction nucleotides: 4. The CDR3 length is 13 residues. Germline loops: CDR1 MDHEN, CDR2 SYDVKM. The CDR3 spells CASSPGQVYGYTF. The DNA of the CDR3 is TGTGCCAGCAGCCCGGGACAGGTCTATGGCTACACCTTC.

The chain combines TRBV2 with TRBJ2-5; D unresolved. The CDR3 spans 14 residues. Trimming removed 7 bases at V and 5 bases at J, with 17 bases between. CDR1 is SNHLY and CDR2 is FYNNEI in the germline V gene. The CDR3 DNA is TGTGCCAGCATGTTAGACTCCCGACGGGAGACCCAGTACTTC. The encoded protein is CASMLDSRRETQYF. The full variable domain, rest sourced from reference TRBV2 and TRBJ2-5, is EPEVTQTPSHQVTQMGQEVILRCVPISNHLYFYWYRQILGQKVEFLVSFYNNEISEKSEIFDDQFSVERPDGSNFTLKIRSTKLEDSAMYFCASMLDSRRETQYFGPGTRLLVL.

The chain couples TRBV1 to TRBJ2-7; the D call of TRBD2 is as the table states it, not checked on the DNA. TRBV1 is a documented pseudogene. This CDR3 comprises 16 residues. CDR3 sequence reads: CTSSPRTSGTSYEQYF. As DNA, the CDR3 is TGCACCAGCAGCCCTCGGACTAGCGGGACGTCCTACGAGCAGTACTTC.

V gene TRBV28 combines with J gene TRBJ2-2; the match to TRBD1 covers 8 bases. The CDR3 is made up of 15 amino acids. Germline V lookup: CDR1 MDHEN, CDR2 SYDVKM. The CDR3 region is CAPLGQGANTGELFF. CDR3 DNA: TGTGCTCCTTTGGGGCAGGGGGCAAACACCGGGGAGCTGTTTTTT.

The chain combines TRBV6-6 with TRBJ1-3; unclear D gene. V was cut by 5 bases and J by 4 bases, with 12 bases left in between. The CDR3 loop spans 14 amino acids. Looked up from germline, CDR1 is MNHNY and CDR2 is SVGAGI (reference sequence). CDR3: CASSTPPVGNTIYF. The CDR3, as DNA: TGTGCCAGCAGTACTCCCCCGGTAGGAAACACCATATATTTT.

The chain couples TRBV25-1 to TRBJ1-2; D possibly corresponds to TRBD1 (5 bases). In germline, CDR1 is MGHDK, CDR2 SYGVNS. The CDR3 totals 17 residues. The V end lost 1 base, the J end lost 8 bases, and 23 bases lay between the germline ends. CDR3 protein: CASSELGRTGSTYGYTF. The CDR3 DNA is TGTGCCAGCAGTGAATTAGGTCGAACAGGTAGCACTTACGGCTACACCTTC.

The chain joins TRBV27 to TRBJ1-4; 8 bases align to TRBD1. The CDR3 spans 15 residues. V lost 7 bases to trimming and J lost 4 bases; unmatched junction nucleotides: 8. CDR1 is MNHEY and CDR2 is SMNVEV in the germline V gene (reference sequence). As DNA, the CDR3 is TGTGCCAGCACTCCCTCAGGGGGCCTTAATGAAAAACTGTTTTTT. Translation: CASTPSGGLNEKLFF.

The chain recombines TRBV18 with TRBJ1-5; D not resolved. Germline loops: CDR1 KGHSH, CDR2 LQKENI. V lost 2 bases, J lost 3 bases, and 8 bases lay in between. This CDR3 has 14 residues. CDR3 DNA: TGTGCCAGCTCACCAGGGCAGTCCAATCAGCCCCAGCATTTT. Its translation is CASSPGQSNQPQHF.